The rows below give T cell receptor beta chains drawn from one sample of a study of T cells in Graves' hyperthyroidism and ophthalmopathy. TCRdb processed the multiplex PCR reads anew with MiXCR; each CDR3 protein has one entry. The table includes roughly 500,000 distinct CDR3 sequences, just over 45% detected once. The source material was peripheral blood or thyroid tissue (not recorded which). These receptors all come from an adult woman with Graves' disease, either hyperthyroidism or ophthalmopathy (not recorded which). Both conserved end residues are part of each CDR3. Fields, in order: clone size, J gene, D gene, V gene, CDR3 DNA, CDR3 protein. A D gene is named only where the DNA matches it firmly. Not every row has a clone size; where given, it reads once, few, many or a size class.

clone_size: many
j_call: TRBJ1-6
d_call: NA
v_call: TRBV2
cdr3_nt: TGTGCCAGCAGTGAAGGGCAATGGGGGGCACCCCTCCACTTT
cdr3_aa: CASSEGQWGAPLHF

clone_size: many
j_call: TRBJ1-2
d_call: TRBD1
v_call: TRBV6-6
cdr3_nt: TGTGCCAGCAGCCACACAGGGGGCGATGGCTACACCTTC
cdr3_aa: CASSHTGGDGYTF

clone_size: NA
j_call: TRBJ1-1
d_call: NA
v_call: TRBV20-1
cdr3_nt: TGCAGTGCGGGGTCCGGGGACACTGAAGCTTTCTTT
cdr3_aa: CSAGSGDTEAFF

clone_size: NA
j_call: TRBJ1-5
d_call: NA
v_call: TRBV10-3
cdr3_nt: TGTGCCATCAGTCCGAACATCAATCAGCCCCAGCATTTT
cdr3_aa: CAISPNINQPQHF

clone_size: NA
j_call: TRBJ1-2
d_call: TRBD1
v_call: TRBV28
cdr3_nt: TGTGCCAGCATCGGACAGGGAAGGGTGGGGCAGTTCGTATTTGGCTACACCTTC
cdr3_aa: CASIGQGRVGQFVFGYTF

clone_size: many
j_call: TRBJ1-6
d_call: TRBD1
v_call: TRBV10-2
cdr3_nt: TGCGCCAGCAGCCTCGACAGGGGTTCGGGTTCACCCCTCCACTTT
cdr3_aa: CASSLDRGSGSPLHF

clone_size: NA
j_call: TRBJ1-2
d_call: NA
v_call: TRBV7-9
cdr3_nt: TGTGCCAGCAGCTTACGGGGGGGCTACACCTTC
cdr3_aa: CASSLRGGYTF

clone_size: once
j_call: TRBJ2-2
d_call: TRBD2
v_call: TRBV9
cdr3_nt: TGTGCCAGCAGCAGAGGACTAGCGGGAGTTAGAGAGCTGTTTTTT
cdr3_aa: CASSRGLAGVRELFF

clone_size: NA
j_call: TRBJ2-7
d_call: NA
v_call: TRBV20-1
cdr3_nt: TGCAGTGCTCGACCTAGCCGGGGCTTGGACAACGAGCAGTACTTC
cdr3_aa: CSARPSRGLDNEQYF

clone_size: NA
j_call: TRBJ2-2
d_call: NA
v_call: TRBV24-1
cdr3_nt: TGTGCCACCAGTGCTAGAGATCCGACAATGGGGGACGGGGAGCTGTTTTTT
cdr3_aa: CATSARDPTMGDGELFF

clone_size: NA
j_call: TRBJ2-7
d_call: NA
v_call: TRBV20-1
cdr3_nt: TGCAGTGCTAGAGATCTGGCAGGGAAGTCCTACGAGCAGTACTTC
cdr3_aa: CSARDLAGKSYEQYF

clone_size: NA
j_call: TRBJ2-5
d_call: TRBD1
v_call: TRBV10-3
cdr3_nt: TGTGCCACCAGAAACGACAGGGGAGCAAAAGAGACCCAGTACTTC
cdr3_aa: CATRNDRGAKETQYF

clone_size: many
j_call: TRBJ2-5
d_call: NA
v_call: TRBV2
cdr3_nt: TGTGCCAGCAGTCCCGGACCTAGCTCAGAGACCCAGTACTTC
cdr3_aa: CASSPGPSSETQYF

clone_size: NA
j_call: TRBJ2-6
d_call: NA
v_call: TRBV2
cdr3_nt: TGTGCCAGCGACTTGGACAACACTGAAGCTTTC
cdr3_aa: CASDLDNTEAF

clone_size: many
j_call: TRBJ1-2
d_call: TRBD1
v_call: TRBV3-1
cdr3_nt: TGTGCCAGCAGCCAAGAAACAGGGGATGACTATGGCTACACCTTC
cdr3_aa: CASSQETGDDYGYTF

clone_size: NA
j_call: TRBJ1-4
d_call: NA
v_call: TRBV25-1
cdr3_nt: TGTGCCAGCAGTCCTCAACCCGGAGACACGGGGGGCGATGAAAAACTGTTTTTT
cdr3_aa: CASSPQPGDTGGDEKLFF

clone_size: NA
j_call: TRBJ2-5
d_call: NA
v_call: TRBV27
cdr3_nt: TGTGCCAGCAGTTTACTCTCTGATGTTTCCCAAGAGACCCAGTACTTC
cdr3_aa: CASSLLSDVSQETQYF

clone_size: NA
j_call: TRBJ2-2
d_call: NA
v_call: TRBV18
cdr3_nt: TGTGCCAGCTCACCCGTTACCGGACCGAACACCGGGGAGCTGTTTTTT
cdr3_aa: CASSPVTGPNTGELFF

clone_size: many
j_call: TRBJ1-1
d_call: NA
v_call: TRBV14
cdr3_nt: TGTGCCAGCAGTCAAGACAGAAACACTGAAGCTTTCTTT
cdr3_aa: CASSQDRNTEAFF

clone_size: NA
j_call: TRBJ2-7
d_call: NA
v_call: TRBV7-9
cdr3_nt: TGTGCCAGCAGTCCTGCCCCTCTCTCCTACGAGCAGTACTTC
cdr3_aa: CASSPAPLSYEQYF

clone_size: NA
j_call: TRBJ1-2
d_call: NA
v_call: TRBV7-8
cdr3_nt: TGTGCCAGCAGCTCCCGCTTGGGGCAGTCCGTTGGCACCTTC
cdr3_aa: CASSSRLGQSVGTF

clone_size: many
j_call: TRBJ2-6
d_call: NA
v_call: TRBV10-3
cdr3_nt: TGTGCCTCGACCGGGACAACAACCTCTGGGGCCAACGTCCTGACTTTC
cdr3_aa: CASTGTTTSGANVLTF

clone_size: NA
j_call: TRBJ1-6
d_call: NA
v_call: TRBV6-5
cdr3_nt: TGTGCCAGCAGTTACGTGACGGGTTTATCCCTCCACTTT
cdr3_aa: CASSYVTGLSLHF

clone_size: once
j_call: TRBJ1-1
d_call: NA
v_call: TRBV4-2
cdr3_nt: TGTGCCAGCGGCCTGACATCGAACACTGAAGCTTTCTTT
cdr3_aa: CASGLTSNTEAFF

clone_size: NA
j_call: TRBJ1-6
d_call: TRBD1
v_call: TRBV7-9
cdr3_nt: TGTGCCAGCAGTCCTGACAGGGGAGAATCACCCCTCCACTTT
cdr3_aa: CASSPDRGESPLHF

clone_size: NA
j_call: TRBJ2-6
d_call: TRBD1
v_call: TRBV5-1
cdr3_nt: TGCGCCAGCAGCGCGACGGGACAGGGGGCCAACGTCCTGACTTTC
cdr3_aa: CASSATGQGANVLTF

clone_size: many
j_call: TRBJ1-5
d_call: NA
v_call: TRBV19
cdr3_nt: TGTGCCAGCCATAGGGGAGGAAGCAATCAGCCCCAGCATTTT
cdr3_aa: CASHRGGSNQPQHF

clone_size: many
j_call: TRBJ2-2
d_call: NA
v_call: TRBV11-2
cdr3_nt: TGTGCCAGCAGCTTAATTGGGTCCACCGGGGAGCTGTTTTTT
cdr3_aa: CASSLIGSTGELFF

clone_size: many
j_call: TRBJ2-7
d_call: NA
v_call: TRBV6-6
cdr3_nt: TGTGCCAGCACCCGTACAGGGTTCTACGAGCAGTACTTC
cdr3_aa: CASTRTGFYEQYF

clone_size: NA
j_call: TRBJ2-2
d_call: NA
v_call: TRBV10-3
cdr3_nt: TGTGCCATCAGTACTCCCGGGACAACGAACACCGGGGAGCTGTTTTTT
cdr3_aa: CAISTPGTTNTGELFF

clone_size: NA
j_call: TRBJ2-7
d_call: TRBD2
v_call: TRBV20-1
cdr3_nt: TGCAGTTCTGGACTAGCGGGAGGGAGCTCCTACGAGCAGTACTTC
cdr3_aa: CSSGLAGGSSYEQYF

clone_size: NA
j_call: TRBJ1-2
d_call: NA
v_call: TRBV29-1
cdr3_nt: TGCAGCGTCCGAGGCGGTAACTATGGCTACACCTTC
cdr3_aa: CSVRGGNYGYTF

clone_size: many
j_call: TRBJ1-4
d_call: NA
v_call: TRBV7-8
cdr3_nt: TGTGCCAGCAGCTACGGAGTCTCACCCTTTGGGAAACTGTTTTTT
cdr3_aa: CASSYGVSPFGKLFF

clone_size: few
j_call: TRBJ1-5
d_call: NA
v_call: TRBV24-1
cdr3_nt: TGTGCCACCAGTGATTCTGGGGGGGGCCAGCCCCAGCATTTT
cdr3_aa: CATSDSGGGQPQHF

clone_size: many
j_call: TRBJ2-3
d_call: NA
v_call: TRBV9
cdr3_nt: TGTGCCAGCAGCGTAGCTCCCTCGCTGGGCACAGATACGCAGTATTTT
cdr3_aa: CASSVAPSLGTDTQYF

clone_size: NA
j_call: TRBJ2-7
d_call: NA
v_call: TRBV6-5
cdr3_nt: TGTGCCAGCAGAGATTCCGAGAGAGAGCAGTACTTC
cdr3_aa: CASRDSEREQYF

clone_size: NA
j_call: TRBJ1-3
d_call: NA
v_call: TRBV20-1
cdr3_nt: TGCAGTGCGATCTCCGAGGGGGGTGGAAACACCATATATTTT
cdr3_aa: CSAISEGGGNTIYF